These 29 T cell receptor beta chains were all obtained from the same sample, sequenced in a study of blood T cell repertoires in COVID-19. Profiled with immunoSEQ multiplex PCR; TCRdb holds only in-frame clones, not every one. The sample includes 100,000 to 150,000 clones, approximately 71% of them seen just once. Sequenced sample: peripheral blood. All receptors derive from a woman aged 70 to 79 with acute or convalescent COVID-19.

The V gene is TRBV5-1, the J gene TRBJ2-1; D is perhaps TRBD1 (6 bases). Germline loops: CDR1 SGHRS, CDR2 YFSETQ. V lost 3 bases and J lost 15, with 22 bases in between. This CDR3 spans 14 amino acids. CDR3 protein: CASSSALGAPLLFF. The CDR3 bases are TGCGCCAGCAGCTCCGCCCTGGGGGCACCTCTCTTGTTCTTC.

This clone was seen more than once but under ten times. V is TRBV2 and J is TRBJ2-1; tentatively, D is TRBD2 (5 bases). The ends were cut back, 4 bases at V and 9 bases at J, with 13 bases in the middle. CDR1 SNHLY and CDR2 FYNNEI come from the germline V gene. The CDR3 runs 13 residues. The CDR3, as DNA: TGTGCCAGCAGTGGAAGGCTAGCCGGTGAGCAGTTCTTC. It specifies CASSGRLAGEQFF.

The genes are TRBV7-8 and TRBJ2-7; 10 bases are a match to TRBD1. Germline V CDR1 and CDR2: SGHVS, FQNEAQ. V lost 3 bases, J lost 3 bases, and 2 bases stayed unmatched. This CDR3 has 14 residues. CDR3 sequence reads: CASSLTGGDYEQYF. The CDR3 nucleotides read TGTGCCAGCAGCTTGACAGGGGGCGACTACGAGCAGTACTTC.

The gene calls are TRBV7-8 and TRBJ1-4, with TRBD1 as a possible D gene (6 bases). The germline V gene encodes CDR1 SGHVS and CDR2 FQNEAQ. The CDR3 extends over 16 amino acids. Trimming removed 5 bases at V and 0 bases at J, with 13 bases between. This CDR3 reads CASSPWTEATNEKLFF. CDR3 DNA sequence: TGTGCCAGCAGCCCCTGGACAGAGGCAACTAATGAAAAACTGTTTTTT.

The J gene is TRBJ2-3, the V gene TRBV10-1, with D possibly TRBD2 on 6 matching bases. The CDR3 length is 16 residues. Germline V gene data show CDR1 as WNHNN and CDR2 as SYGVQD (reference sequence). V lost 3 bases and J lost 3, with 16 bases in between. CDR3 in DNA: TGCGCCAGCAGTGATTTCCGGGACTCAGGGACAGATACGCAGTATTTT. Protein: CASSDFRDSGTDTQYF.

V is TRBV19 and J is TRBJ1-3; 7 bases map to TRBD1. Germline-derived CDR1 and CDR2 are LNHDA and SQIVND (reference sequence). The length of the CDR3 is 14 residues. V was clipped by 10 bases and J by 3 bases; unmatched bases: 9. The chain's CDR3 is CATKHRGSGNTIYF. The CDR3 DNA sequence: TGTGCCACCAAACACAGGGGTAGTGGAAACACCATATATTTT.

V gene TRBV5-1 combines with J gene TRBJ2-3; TRBD1 is a possible D gene (6 bases). Deletions cut 2 bases from V and 5 bases from J, with 15 bases between. Per the germline V gene, CDR1 is SGHRS and CDR2 is YFSETQ. This CDR3 region has 15 residues. CDR3 protein: CASSLQGFRGDTQYF. In nucleotides, the CDR3 is TGCGCCAGCAGCTTACAGGGTTTTCGGGGAGATACGCAGTATTTT.

The chain uses TRBV5-6 and TRBJ2-3; D is ambiguous. V lost 3 bases to trimming and J lost 2 bases, with 13 bases between them. The CDR3 totals 15 residues. CDR1 is SGHDT, CDR2 YYEEEE, per germline. CDR3 in DNA: TGTGCCAGCAGCTGGCGGAGATTCTACACAGATACGCAGTATTTT. Its protein is CASSWRRFYTDTQYF.

The chain couples TRBV6-1 to TRBJ2-5; 9 bases map to TRBD1. The CDR3 has 15 residues. The ends lost 0 bases at V and 4 bases at J; junction bases unmatched: 3. Germline CDR1 and CDR2: MNHNS and SASEGT. CDR3 sequence: CASSEAHRGRETQYF. DNA of the CDR3: TGTGCCAGCAGTGAAGCGCACAGGGGGCGAGAGACCCAGTACTTC.

The V and J genes are TRBV20-1 and TRBJ1-1, with 12 bases matching TRBD1. V lost 3 bases, J lost 5 bases, and 7 bases stayed unmatched. CDR1 is DFQATT and CDR2 is SNEGSKA in the germline V gene (reference sequence). The CDR3 extends over 15 amino acids. The CDR3 region is CSASKGQGAGTEAFF. The CDR3 coding sequence is TGCAGTGCTAGTAAGGGACAGGGGGCTGGGACTGAAGCTTTCTTT.

The chain combines TRBV5-4 with TRBJ2-7; D may be TRBD2 (5 bases). CDR1 and CDR2 (germline): SGHNT, YYREEE (reference sequence). CDR3 length equals 13 residues. The germline V and J ends were trimmed by 4 bases and 3 bases, with 11 bases remaining between them. The CDR3 region is CASSHRGDYEQYF. In DNA form, the CDR3 reads TGTGCCAGCAGCCATCGGGGAGACTACGAGCAGTACTTC. The full variable domain, with the rest looked up from reference TRBV5-4 and TRBJ2-7, is ETGVTQSPTHLIKTRGQQVTLRCSSQSGHNTVSWYQQALGQGPQFIFQYYREEENGRGNFPPRFSGLQFPNYSSELNVNALELDDSALYLCASSHRGDYEQYFGPGTRLTVT.

The chain employs TRBV6-5 and TRBJ2-1; TRBD1 matches 12 bases. The CDR3 spans 15 residues. CDR1 MNHEY and CDR2 SVGAGI come from the germline V gene. J gave up 7 bases and V 4 bases, and 5 bases lay outside the gene matches. The CDR3 DNA follows: TGTGCCAGCAGTTCCGGGACAGGGGGCTGGAATGAGCAGTTCTTC. It is translated as CASSSGTGGWNEQFF.

This chain uses TRBV28 with TRBJ2-7, with 12 bases identical to TRBD1. This CDR3 contains 16 residues. CDR1 and CDR2 (germline): MDHEN, SYDVKM. V was pared by 4 bases and J by 4 bases, with 8 bases of the junction left unmatched. The CDR3, as DNA: TGTGCCAGCAGTTCGCCAGGGACAGGGGGCCGTTACGAGCAGTACTTC. This codes for CASSSPGTGGRYEQYF.

The chain carries TRBV11-2 and TRBJ1-3; 7 nucleotides align to TRBD1. From germline, CDR1 is SGHAT and CDR2 FQNNGV. This CDR3 is built from 14 residues. Unmatched junction bases numbered 3, after V lost 3 bases and J lost 4 bases. CDR3 amino acids: CASSFTGVGNTIYF. CDR3 coding DNA: TGTGCCAGCAGCTTCACAGGGGTAGGAAACACCATATATTTT.

V is TRBV28 and J is TRBJ2-4; 8 bases agree with TRBD2. Unmatched junction bases numbered 4, after V lost 5 bases and J lost 1 base. The CDR3 has 15 residues. The germline V gene encodes CDR1 MDHEN and CDR2 SYDVKM. The CDR3 here is CASSPPGGAKNIQYF. DNA for the CDR3: TGTGCCAGCAGTCCTCCGGGGGGGGCCAAAAACATTCAGTACTTC.

This sequence joins TRBV27 and TRBJ2-7, with 10 bases matching TRBD2. Per the germline V gene, CDR1 is MNHEY and CDR2 is SMNVEV (reference sequence). The CDR3 runs 14 residues. The V gene end was trimmed by 4 bases and the J gene end by 3 bases; junction bases not matched to a gene: 3. This chain's CDR3 is CASSSRTSGYEQYF. In DNA, the CDR3 is TGTGCCAGCAGTTCGAGGACTAGCGGCTACGAGCAGTACTTC.

The rearrangement uses TRBV5-1 and TRBJ2-5; D is undetermined. Trimming removed 2 bases from V and 1 base from J, with 6 bases in between. Germline loops: CDR1 SGHRS, CDR2 YFSETQ. This CDR3 region has 13 residues. CDR3 nucleotides: TGCGCCAGCAGCTTCGACTCCCAAGAGACCCAGTACTTC. This gives the protein CASSFDSQETQYF. Full variable domain (outside the CDR3, taken from reference TRBV5-1 and TRBJ2-5): KAGVTQTPRYLIKTRGQQVTLSCSPISGHRSVSWYQQTPGQGLQFLFEYFSETQRNKGNFPGRFSGRQFSNSRSEMNVSTLELGDSALYLCASSFDSQETQYFGPGTRLLVL.

The chain couples TRBV2 to TRBJ2-7, with D perhaps matching TRBD1 (6 bases). This CDR3 contains 14 residues. Deletions cut 4 bases from V and 3 bases from J, with 13 bases between. Looked up from germline, CDR1 is SNHLY and CDR2 is FYNNEI. The CDR3 loop is CASSGQLRGYEQYF. The CDR3 DNA reads TGTGCCAGCAGTGGACAGCTCAGGGGCTACGAGCAGTACTTC.

V and J are TRBV6-2 or TRBV6-3 and TRBJ2-7, with no clear D. The CDR3 is made up of 14 amino acids. V lost 4 bases and J lost 0, with 10 bases in between. CDR1 MNHEY and CDR2 SVGEGT come from the germline V gene. This CDR3 is CASSFPITSYEQYF. The CDR3 region has the DNA TGTGCCAGCAGTTTCCCTATAACCTCCTACGAGCAGTACTTC.

This clone was observed a handful of times. The chain is built from TRBV2 and TRBJ1-2; the match to TRBD1 covers 9 bases. V lost 9 bases to trimming and J lost 6 bases; unmatched junction nucleotides: 8. The CDR3 length is 13 residues. CDR1 is SNHLY and CDR2 is FYNNEI in the germline V gene. CDR3 in amino acids: CARTTGGLDGYTF. CDR3 DNA sequence: TGTGCCAGGACGACAGGGGGGTTAGATGGCTACACCTTC.

V usage is TRBV3-1 (or the pseudogene TRBV3-2) and J usage is TRBJ1-1; D may be TRBD1 (6 bases). Germline CDR1 reads LGHDT; CDR2 reads YNNKEL (reference sequence). The ends were cut back, 6 bases at V and 0 bases at J, with 11 bases in the middle. The length of the CDR3 is 14 residues. CDR3 sequence: CASSSTGMNTEAFF. CDR3 in DNA: TGTGCCAGCAGTTCGACAGGCATGAACACTGAAGCTTTCTTT.

The V call is TRBV11-2, the J call TRBJ2-1; 8 bases agree with TRBD2. Germline V lookup: CDR1 SGHAT, CDR2 FQNNGV. The V segment lost 4 bases and the J segment 3 bases; nucleotides outside the gene matches: 5. There are 15 residues in the CDR3. The DNA for the CDR3 is TGTGCCAGCAGCTCGGGGGGACTAGACTACAATGAGCAGTTCTTC. Amino acids: CASSSGGLDYNEQFF.

V is TRBV7-4 and J is TRBJ1-4; D not resolved. CDR1 is SGHVT, CDR2 SQSDAQ, per germline. V lost 0 bases, J lost 2 bases, and 4 bases lay in between. The CDR3 has 14 amino acids. The CDR3 protein is CASSLAATNEKLFF. DNA for the CDR3: TGTGCCAGCAGCTTAGCTGCGACTAATGAAAAACTGTTTTTT.

The CDR3 sequence is CASSVGLATYNEQFF. The CDR3, as DNA: TGTGCCAGCAGCGTAGGGCTAGCTACCTACAATGAGCAGTTCTTC. The rearrangement uses TRBV9 and TRBJ2-1; the D gene is possibly TRBD2 (5 bases). The germline V gene has CDR1 SGDLS and CDR2 YYNGEE. V was pared by 0 bases and J by 2 bases, with 9 bases between. The CDR3 sequence is 15 residues long.

This chain uses TRBV3-1 (or the pseudogene TRBV3-2) with TRBJ2-1, with TRBD2 matching 13 bases. Germline CDR1 is LGHDT and CDR2 is YNNKEL (reference sequence). This CDR3 spans 12 amino acids. The J segment lost 14 bases and the V segment lost 4 bases, leaving 2 bases of the junction unmatched. The CDR3 is CASSRGLAGKFF. The DNA of the CDR3 is TGTGCCAGCAGCCGGGGACTAGCGGGAAAGTTCTTC.

This chain links TRBV30 with TRBJ1-5, with D unclear. Germline V CDR1 and CDR2: GTSNPN, SVGIG (reference sequence). The CDR3 has 13 amino acids. The ends were cut back, 0 bases at V and 5 bases at J, with 8 bases in the middle. The CDR3 DNA reads as TGTGCCTGGAGTGTCGGTGGTGATCAGCCCCAGCATTTT. Protein: CAWSVGGDQPQHF. Variable domain in full (rest from reference TRBV30 and TRBJ1-5): SQTIHQWPATLVQPVGSPLSLECTVEGTSNPNLYWYRQAAGRGLQLLFYSVGIGQISSEVPQNLSASRPQDRQFILSSKKLLLSDSGFYLCAWSVGGDQPQHFGDGTRLSIL.

This clone has more than one count but fewer than ten. V is TRBV3-1 (or the pseudogene TRBV3-2) and J is TRBJ2-7; 7 nucleotides agree with TRBD1. Germline V gene lookup returns CDR1 LGHDT and CDR2 YNNKEL (reference sequence). CDR3 length equals 15 residues. V lost 1 base and J lost 3; bases outside the gene matches: 6. As DNA, the CDR3 is TGTGCCAGCAGCCAAGCCACGGGACAGTTCTACGAGCAGTACTTC. Amino acids: CASSQATGQFYEQYF.

The chain is built from TRBV18 and TRBJ1-1; a weak D match, TRBD1 (5 bases). This CDR3 contains 14 residues. Looked up from germline, CDR1 is KGHSH and CDR2 is LQKENI. V shed 2 bases and J shed 6 bases, with 13 bases lying between them. Here the CDR3 reads CASSPVRGLSEAFF. CDR3 sequence (DNA): TGTGCCAGCTCACCAGTACGGGGGTTGTCTGAAGCTTTCTTT.

The V gene is TRBV19, the J gene TRBJ1-4, with 9 bases lining up with TRBD1. Losses at the gene ends were 1 base for V and 6 bases for J; bases not matched to a gene: 3. The germline V gene has CDR1 LNHDA and CDR2 SQIVND (reference sequence). This CDR3 comprises 15 residues. CDR3 in DNA: TGTGCCAGTAGTATAGGGGACAGGGATTATGAAAAACTGTTTTTT. Its protein is CASSIGDRDYEKLFF.